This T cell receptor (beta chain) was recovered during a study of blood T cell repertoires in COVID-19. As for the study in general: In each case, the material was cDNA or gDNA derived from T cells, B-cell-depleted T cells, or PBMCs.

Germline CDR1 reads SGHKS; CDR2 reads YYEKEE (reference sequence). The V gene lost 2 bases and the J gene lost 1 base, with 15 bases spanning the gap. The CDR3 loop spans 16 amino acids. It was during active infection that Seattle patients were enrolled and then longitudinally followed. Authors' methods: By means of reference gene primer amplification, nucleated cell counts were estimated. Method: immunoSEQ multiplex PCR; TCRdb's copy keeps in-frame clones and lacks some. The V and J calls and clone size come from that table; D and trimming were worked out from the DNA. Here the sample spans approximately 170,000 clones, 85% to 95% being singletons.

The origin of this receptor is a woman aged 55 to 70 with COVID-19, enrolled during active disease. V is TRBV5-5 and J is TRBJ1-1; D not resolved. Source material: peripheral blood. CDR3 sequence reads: CASSLGRQRRNTEAFF. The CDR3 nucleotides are TGTGCCAGCAGCTTAGGTCGTCAGCGCAGGAACACTGAAGCTTTCTTT.